This TCR beta chain was observed in a study of blood T cell repertoires in COVID-19. Study as a whole: Samples of COVID-19 (acute and convalescent) were obtained from the United States, Italy and Spain. PBMCs, B-cell-depleted T cells, or T cells provided the cDNA or gDNA that made up the material.

Germline CDR1 is SGDLS and CDR2 is YYNGEE. The V gene lost 2 bases and the J gene lost 3 bases, with 11 bases spanning the gap. The CDR3 has 14 residues. In the original analysis: From reference gene primer amplification, estimates of nucleated cell counts were derived. Only in-frame clones appear in the TCRdb table, and some are missing; sequencing was by immunoSEQ multiplex PCR. V, J and clone size were drawn from that table, and D and trimming were deduced from the DNA. The data show more than 150,000 clones, around 78% seen once. The chain employs TRBV9 and TRBJ1-1, with D hard to call. Source material: peripheral blood. The clonotype comes from a woman aged 80 or older with active or convalescent COVID-19. CDR3 in DNA: TGTGCCAGCAGCGTGCGGAGTTCGGACACTGAAGCTTTCTTT. Translated, it gives CASSVRSSDTEAFF.